This T cell receptor beta chain was captured in a study of T cell responses to AZD1222 COVID-19 vaccine. Turning to this clone: Its target is unknown.

The study, taken as a whole, reports: Just a handful of people given AZD1222 tested seropositive at baseline.

The CDR3 is 12 residues long. The V gene end was trimmed by 7 bases and the J gene end by 9 bases; junction bases not matched to a gene: 6. Germline CDR1 PRHDT, CDR2 FYEKMQ (reference sequence). Data came from immunoSEQ multiplex PCR; TCRdb stores just in-frame clones and leaves some out. The sample includes approximately 140,000 clones, less than 95% of them seen just once. This receptor was identified in an adult in good health. The specimen was peripheral blood, collected on day 0 of AZD1222 vaccination. This chain uses TRBV13 with TRBJ2-1, with 7 bases fitting TRBD2. CDR3 DNA sequence: TGTGCCAGCAACGCTCCGGGGGGTGAGCAGTTCTTC. It encodes CASNAPGGEQFF.